The 14 T cell receptor beta chains below come from one sample, sequenced in a study of post-analysis software for immune sequencing data. Notes on the study in general: In patients, about 5 TRBV segments were more frequent than in controls, with TRBV5-6, TRBV5-1 and TRBV20-1 among them.

Their antigens remain unidentified. Carried by the TCR beta cDNA libraries were unique molecular identifiers. TCRdb reprocessed the PCR reads via MiXCR and lists one record per CDR3 protein. The sample yields some 800,000 distinct CDR3 sequences, roughly 46% seen once. What was sequenced was blood. These receptors were collected from a girl aged 5-17 years with multiple sclerosis.

This chain links TRBV12-3 or TRBV12-4 with TRBJ2-3; D is perhaps TRBD2 (6 bases). This CDR3 spans 16 amino acids. Trimming removed 6 bases from V and 2 bases from J, with 18 bases in between. DNA for the CDR3: TGTGCCAGCAGCCCCCTCACGGGAGCGCTCACAGATACGCAGTATTTT. Translating it yields CASSPLTGALTDTQYF.

CDR3 nucleotide sequence: TGTGCCAGCAGCTCGTCAGCTGAAGCTTTCTTT. Amino acids: CASSSSAEAFF. V is TRBV7-2 and J is TRBJ1-1; D is undetermined. The CDR3 has 11 residues. Deletions cut 4 bases from V and 6 bases from J, with 6 bases between. CDR1 is SGHTA and CDR2 is FQGNSA in the germline V gene.

This clonotype has just a few counts. The chain uses TRBV9 and TRBJ2-3; D remains unclear. V was cut by 1 base and J by 2 bases, with 8 bases left in between. This CDR3 has 14 residues. The germline gives CDR1 SGDLS, CDR2 YYNGEE. The CDR3 DNA follows: TGTGCCAGCAGCGTAAGGCCAGACACAGATACGCAGTATTTT. Amino acid sequence: CASSVRPDTDTQYF.

The rearrangement links TRBV28 to TRBJ2-7; D may match TRBD1 or TRBD2 (5 bases each). The J call may be mistaken, given a closer DNA end match to TRBJ2-5. Germline V gene sequence: CDR1 MDHEN, CDR2 SYDVKM. This CDR3 is built from 14 residues. As DNA, the CDR3 is TGTGCCAGCGAGTCCAGGGACCTTCAAGAGACCCAGTACTTC. Protein product: CASESRDLQETQYF.

The CDR3 region has the DNA TGTGCCATCAGTGAACCGGGAGATGGGAAAGCCTACGAGCAGTACTTC. It encodes CAISEPGDGKAYEQYF. The chain carries TRBV10-3 and TRBJ2-1; D perhaps matches TRBD2 (6 bases). The J call is doubtful: the DNA matches TRBJ2-7 better. Per germline, CDR1 ENHRY and CDR2 SYGVKD. The CDR3 loop spans 16 amino acids.

This clonotype was detected only a few times. V usage is TRBV15 and J usage is TRBJ1-5; D is ambiguous. The germline V and J ends were trimmed by 0 bases and 5 bases, with 2 bases remaining between them. Germline CDR1 reads LNHNV; CDR2 reads YYDKDF (reference sequence). This CDR3 has 12 amino acids. The CDR3 nucleotides are TGTGCCACCAGCAGAGATGATCAGCCCCAGCATTTT. This encodes CATSRDDQPQHF.

The chain links TRBV20-1 to TRBJ2-3; D is unresolved. This CDR3 contains 12 residues. Germline-derived CDR1 and CDR2 are DFQATT and SNEGSKA (reference sequence). CDR3 region: CSPGPSTDTQYF. CDR3 nucleotide sequence: TGCAGCCCGGGCCCTAGCACAGATACGCAGTATTTT.

The chain uses TRBV7-9 and TRBJ2-1; D is perhaps TRBD2 (7 bases). CDR1 is SEHNR and CDR2 is FQNEAQ in the germline V gene (reference sequence). The CDR3 is 15 amino acids. The ends were cut back, 5 bases at V and 4 bases at J, with 15 bases in the middle. Here the CDR3 reads CASSPGGPQYNEQFF. CDR3 nucleotides: TGTGCCAGCAGCCCCGGGGGGCCCCAATACAATGAGCAGTTCTTC.

CDR3 DNA sequence: TGTGCCAGCAGCATACGGGACAGGCGAGAGACCCAGTACTTC. It specifies CASSIRDRRETQYF. The V and J genes are TRBV9 and TRBJ2-5; 8 nucleotides align to TRBD1. This CDR3 contains 14 residues. Trimming cost V 4 bases and J 4 bases; bases outside gene matches: 6. Looked up from germline, CDR1 is SGDLS and CDR2 is YYNGEE.

V is TRBV5-1 and J is TRBJ2-7, with 7 bases fitting TRBD1. The CDR3 has 15 residues. The ends lost 2 bases at V and 2 bases at J; junction bases unmatched: 7. From germline, CDR1 is SGHRS and CDR2 YFSETQ. CDR3 in DNA: TGCGCCAGCAGCTTAGGGACAGCGACTGCCTACGAGCAGTACTTC. Translating it yields CASSLGTATAYEQYF.

About this clonotype: This may arise from a read error, as a much more abundant clone is one base away. The rearrangement joins TRBV25-1 to TRBJ2-4; TRBD2 agrees at 12 bases. The CDR3 is 17 residues long. Germline V gene sequence: CDR1 MGHDK, CDR2 SYGVNS. The CDR3 loop reads CASSEFGLAGGPGIQNF. In nucleotides, the CDR3 is TGTGCCAGCAGTGAATTTGGCCTAGCGGGAGGGCCGGGCATTCAGAACTTC.

This chain connects TRBV12-3 or TRBV12-4 to TRBJ2-3; 8 bases map to TRBD1. This CDR3 is built from 16 residues. V was pared by 4 bases and J by 4 bases, with 10 bases of the junction left unmatched. The CDR3 DNA reads TGTGCCAGCAGTTCCCGGGACAGGATTGAAGCAGATACGCAGTATTTT. It yields the protein CASSSRDRIEADTQYF.

In this sample, this clonotype turned up once. The chain joins TRBV30 to TRBJ2-1, with TRBD2 identical over 9 bases. Germline assignment: CDR1 GTSNPN and CDR2 SVGIG (reference sequence). V lost 2 bases, J lost 8 bases, and 7 bases stayed unmatched. The CDR3 runs to 14 residues. Here the CDR3 DNA reads TGTGCCTGGAGTAGAACTAGCGGGTGGTATGAGCAGTTCTTC. Translated: CAWSRTSGWYEQFF.

This clonotype was seen only a few times. V gene TRBV24-1 combines with J gene TRBJ2-3; 8 bases line up with TRBD2. The CDR3 has 14 residues. V lost 1 base and J lost 10; bases outside the gene matches: 6. Looked up from germline, CDR1 is KGHDR and CDR2 is SFDVKD. CDR3 nucleotides: TGTGCCACCAGTGATTTTGCGGGAGGTCCTTCGCAGTATTTT. This codes for CATSDFAGGPSQYF.